Listed below are T cell receptor beta chains from one sample, sequenced in a study of T-cell memory formation after mild COVID-19. TCRdb analysed the 5' RACE reads with MiXCR anew, one entry per CDR3 protein. Of about 290,000 distinct CDR3 sequences in the sample, approximately 16% are singletons; the top ten hold around 23%. The sequencing sample was made of PBMCs or a T cell subset sorted from them (not recorded which). Receptors were obtained from a man in his late teens or twenties who had mild COVID-19 (a few samples of this study predate the infection). Cell type and time point are not known. Each CDR3 is given with its conserved first and last residue. A D gene is named only where the DNA matches it firmly. Where a row states a size, it is once, few, many or the class of an expanded clone; other rows omit it.

clone size	V gene	D gene	J gene	CDR3 protein	CDR3 DNA
few	TRBV12-3/TRBV12-4	TRBD2	TRBJ2-3	CASSWSSGGAGDTQYF	TGTGCCAGCAGTTGGAGTAGCGGGGGGGCAGGAGATACGCAGTATTTT
NA	TRBV5-1	NA	TRBJ2-3	CASRPPASGTDTQYF	TGCGCCAGCAGGCCCCCGGCCTCGGGCACAGATACGCAGTATTTT
NA	TRBV3-1	NA	TRBJ1-4	CASSSYRGGKLFF	TGTGCCAGCAGCTCCTACCGGGGGGGGAAACTGTTTTTT
NA	TRBV25-1	NA	TRBJ2-1	CASTQGLSEQFF	TGTGCCAGCACCCAGGGGTTAAGTGAGCAGTTCTTC
NA	TRBV4-1	NA	TRBJ2-1	CASSHPVVAAYNEQFF	TGCGCCAGCAGCCACCCGGTGGTAGCGGCCTACAATGAGCAGTTCTTC
few	TRBV6-2/TRBV6-3	NA	TRBJ2-4	CASSFRGLAKNIQYF	TGTGCCAGCAGTTTTCGCGGGCTAGCCAAAAACATTCAGTACTTC
NA	TRBV18	NA	TRBJ2-2	CASSPRGGAETGELFF	TGTGCCAGCTCACCACGAGGCGGGGCGGAGACCGGGGAGCTGTTTTTT
few	TRBV25-1	TRBD2	TRBJ2-5	CASSEWVAGDQETQYF	TGTGCCAGCAGTGAATGGGTAGCGGGGGATCAAGAGACCCAGTACTTC
many	TRBV30	TRBD1	TRBJ2-7	CAWGTELRVDF	TGTGCCTGGGGGACAGAGCTTCGGGTGGACTTC
NA	TRBV7-8	NA	TRBJ1-4	CASSAQGWGEKLFF	TGTGCCAGCAGCGCACAGGGCTGGGGTGAAAAACTGTTTTTT
NA	TRBV20-1	NA	TRBJ2-1	CSARDSGTEQFF	TGCAGTGCTAGAGATTCGGGGACTGAGCAGTTCTTC
few	TRBV2	NA	TRBJ2-5	CASRTGRRSLQETQYF	TGTGCCAGCAGAACGGGCAGGCGAAGTCTCCAAGAGACCCAGTACTTC
many	TRBV7-2	NA	TRBJ1-1	CASSHGRDTEAFF	TGTGCCAGCAGCCACGGAAGGGACACTGAAGCTTTCTTT
few	TRBV20-1	NA	TRBJ2-6	CSARYRELIAGANVLTF	TGCAGTGCTAGATACAGGGAGTTGATCGCTGGGGCCAACGTCCTGACTTTC
few	TRBV5-4	NA	TRBJ1-1	CASSLWGSTEAFF	TGTGCCAGCAGCTTGTGGGGCTCCACTGAAGCTTTCTTT
NA	TRBV4-1	TRBD2	TRBJ2-1	CASSQDPAGGAENEQFF	TGCGCCAGCAGCCAAGATCCCGCGGGGGGAGCCGAAAATGAGCAGTTCTTC
many	TRBV20-1	TRBD2	TRBJ2-1	CSLDPGLARSNEQFF	TGCAGCCTAGACCCGGGACTAGCCCGCTCTAATGAGCAGTTCTTC
NA	TRBV2	TRBD1	TRBJ1-6	CASKGDSHNSPLHF	TGTGCCAGCAAGGGGGACAGCCATAATTCACCCCTCCACTTT
NA	TRBV27	TRBD1	TRBJ2-4	CASSFRGTGGNIQYF	TGTGCCAGCAGTTTTAGGGGGACAGGGGGTAACATTCAGTACTTC
few	TRBV7-9	NA	TRBJ1-1	CASSRVGGLANTEAFF	TGTGCCAGCAGTCGGGTAGGGGGGCTTGCGAACACTGAAGCTTTCTTT
NA	TRBV7-2	NA	TRBJ1-5	CASSTGHNQPQHF	TGTGCCAGCAGTACAGGGCACAATCAGCCCCAGCATTTT
NA	TRBV20-1	NA	TRBJ2-5	CSASPGVGGQETQYF	TGCAGTGCTAGTCCGGGGGTGGGAGGCCAAGAGACCCAGTACTTC
NA	TRBV6-1	TRBD2	TRBJ2-5	CASTASGAQETQYF	TGTGCCAGCACGGCTAGCGGGGCTCAAGAGACCCAGTACTTC
NA	TRBV6-5	NA	TRBJ1-6	CASSLRGVVGSPLHF	TGTGCCAGCAGCCTAAGGGGGGTTGTTGGGTCACCCCTCCACTTT
NA	TRBV7-9	NA	TRBJ2-3	CASSLMGDTQYF	TGTGCCAGCAGCTTAATGGGGGATACGCAGTATTTT
few	TRBV7-9	NA	TRBJ2-3	CASSLVAVADTQYF	TGTGCCAGCAGCTTAGTCGCCGTGGCAGATACGCAGTATTTT
few	TRBV4-1	NA	TRBJ1-2	CASSQEHSNYGYTF	TGCGCCAGCAGCCAAGAGCACAGCAACTATGGCTACACCTTC
NA	TRBV13	NA	TRBJ2-7	CASSQPGTYEQYF	TGTGCCAGCAGCCAACCGGGAACCTACGAGCAGTACTTC
few	TRBV12-3/TRBV12-4	NA	TRBJ2-1	CASSLVQGGSYNEQFF	TGTGCCAGCAGTTTAGTCCAGGGGGGCTCCTACAATGAGCAGTTCTTC
NA	TRBV9	TRBD1	TRBJ1-2	CASRPGQGAGYGYTF	TGTGCCAGCAGACCGGGACAGGGGGCTGGTTATGGCTACACCTTC
many	TRBV29-1	TRBD1	TRBJ2-7	CSVGFEGALYEQYF	TGCAGCGTTGGATTTGAGGGGGCGCTTTACGAGCAGTACTTC
NA	TRBV30	TRBD1	TRBJ2-3	CAWSATGGTDTQYF	TGTGCCTGGAGTGCGACAGGGGGCACAGATACGCAGTATTTT
few	TRBV6-5	NA	TRBJ1-3	CASKLWGDSGNTIYF	TGTGCCAGCAAGCTCTGGGGTGACTCTGGAAACACCATATATTTT
NA	TRBV5-5	NA	TRBJ1-1	CASSLNPPRPFAFF	TGTGCCAGCAGCTTGAACCCCCCCAGGCCATTTGCTTTCTTT
few	TRBV20-1	NA	TRBJ1-5	CSARGGVNQPQHF	TGCAGTGCTCGAGGTGGGGTCAATCAGCCCCAGCATTTT
few	TRBV5-1	TRBD2	TRBJ2-5	CASRTGAGEETQYF	TGCGCCAGCAGAACCGGAGCGGGGGAAGAGACCCAGTACTTC
few	TRBV4-3	NA	TRBJ2-3	CASSQGGGHYTQYF	TGCGCCAGCAGCCAAGGGGGGGGGCACTATACGCAGTATTTT
few	TRBV6-5	TRBD1	TRBJ2-7	CASSYSRAGGRDEQYF	TGTGCCAGCAGTTACTCGAGGGCAGGGGGAAGGGACGAGCAGTACTTC
few	TRBV10-1	NA	TRBJ2-4	CASSLITGSNIQYF	TGCGCCAGCAGTTTAATCACGGGATCTAACATTCAGTACTTC
NA	TRBV6-5	NA	TRBJ2-7	CASSYGGRTYEQYF	TGTGCCAGCAGTTACGGGGGGAGGACCTACGAGCAGTACTTC
NA	TRBV6-6	NA	TRBJ2-7	CASSRSYEQYF	TGTGCCAGCAGTCGCTCCTACGAGCAGTACTTC
many	TRBV5-1	TRBD2	TRBJ2-1	CASRWTSESYNEQFF	TGCGCCAGCAGGTGGACTAGCGAATCCTACAATGAGCAGTTCTTC
few	TRBV6-5	NA	TRBJ2-5	CASSRRTGEAGTQYF	TGTGCCAGCAGCCGTCGGACCGGGGAGGCTGGGACCCAGTACTTC
NA	TRBV10-3	NA	TRBJ2-5	CAISSQGETQYF	TGTGCCATCAGTTCCCAGGGAGAGACCCAGTACTTC
few	TRBV29-1	NA	TRBJ2-3	CSVARGQTDTQYF	TGCAGCGTTGCCCGGGGGCAGACAGATACGCAGTATTTT
few	TRBV29-1	NA	TRBJ2-5	CSVDSTSYQETQYF	TGCAGCGTTGATTCGACATCGTACCAAGAGACCCAGTACTTC
NA	TRBV4-1	NA	TRBJ2-5	CASSQEGGGLEETQYF	TGCGCCAGCAGCCAAGAAGGTGGGGGGCTGGAAGAGACCCAGTACTTC
NA	TRBV10-3	TRBD1	TRBJ2-6	CAISESGAGGLAGANVLTF	TGTGCCATCAGTGAGTCTGGAGCAGGGGGTCTAGCTGGGGCCAACGTCCTGACTTTC
few	TRBV20-1	NA	TRBJ2-5	CSARDLRGRQETQYF	TGCAGTGCTAGAGATTTGAGGGGCCGACAAGAGACCCAGTACTTC
NA	TRBV20-1	NA	TRBJ1-5	CSAYPATNQPQHF	TGCAGTGCATATCCGGCCACCAATCAGCCCCAGCATTTT
few	TRBV6-2/TRBV6-3	TRBD1	TRBJ2-1	CASSKWDRGNNEQFF	TGTGCCAGCAGTAAGTGGGACAGGGGAAACAATGAGCAGTTCTTC
many	TRBV29-1	TRBD1	TRBJ2-3	CSVIKSGTGGVDTQYF	TGCAGCGTTATAAAGTCCGGGACAGGGGGCGTAGATACGCAGTATTTT
few	TRBV20-1	TRBD1	TRBJ1-2	CSASGQGNYGYTF	TGCAGTGCTAGTGGACAGGGGAACTATGGCTACACCTTC
NA	TRBV6-5	NA	TRBJ2-6	CASSYRAASSGANVLTF	TGTGCCAGCAGTTACCGGGCAGCGAGCTCTGGGGCCAACGTCCTGACTTTC
few	TRBV6-2/TRBV6-3	NA	TRBJ2-1	CASSGGPSSYNEQFF	TGTGCCAGCAGCGGGGGCCCGAGCTCCTACAATGAGCAGTTCTTC